The entry that follows covers one T cell receptor (beta chain) sequence. Its antigen is unidentified. Germline CDR1 reads WSHSY; CDR2 reads SAAADI. Trimming removed 6 bases from V and 3 bases from J; junction bases left unmatched: 13. The CDR3 sequence is 17 residues long. The data are from a study of T cell responses to AZD1222 COVID-19 vaccine. Study-level results: Distributed over spike, vaccine-associated CD4 TCRs predominated at 160-218 and 743-854. The peak T cell response came first, and repertoires were sampled only after it.

Repertoires were generated with immunoSEQ multiplex PCR, while TCRdb's copy carries only in-frame clones and drops some. The sample has approximately 68,000 clones; 88% are singletons. The chain carries TRBV10-2 and TRBJ2-7; the match to TRBD2 covers 11 bases. This clonotype was obtained from an adult in good health. Sequenced material: peripheral blood, taken on day 0 of AZD1222 vaccination. The DNA for the CDR3 is TGCGCCAGCAGAAAACAACTAGCGGGGGACCAACACTACGAGCAGTACTTC. Amino acid sequence: CASRKQLAGDQHYEQYF.